Listed below are T cell receptor beta chains from one sample, sequenced in a study of kidney transplant recipient with SARS-CoV-2 infection. TCRdb re-derived calls from the reads in MiXCR, one entry per CDR3 protein. The sample yields 200,000 to 300,000 distinct CDR3 sequences, about 30% seen once. Here the sequenced sample was a blood sample, taken at baseline and on day 111 from a kidney transplant recipient. Source of these receptors: a young adult male patient who had COVID-19 and was a kidney transplant recipient. Among the T cells, some may be from the graft donor. The CDR3 runs from the conserved cysteine through the conserved F or W. Fields, in order: V gene, J gene, CDR3 protein.

TRBV11-2	TRBJ2-7	CASSSFPGQVYEQYF
TRBV5-4	TRBJ2-1	CASTSGSSSSYNEQFF
TRBV2	TRBJ2-2	CAGSPFGDSTGELFF
TRBV28	NA	CVSSSPGQGYEQYF
TRBV28	TRBJ1-6	CASNTLGGTAGNSPLHF
TRBV6-2/TRBV6-3	TRBJ2-2	CASTGSITGELFF
TRBV5-1	TRBJ2-2	CASSLSTRSEGGLFF
TRBV30	TRBJ2-6	CAWSRGGGAGSGANVLTF
TRBV4-1	TRBJ2-5	CASSQDGEREGRETQYF
TRBV30	TRBJ1-4	CAWSVRQGQEKLFF
TRBV2	TRBJ2-3	CASTDRGAADTQYF
TRBV21-1	TRBJ2-3	CASRTDLATVMQDTQYF
TRBV30	TRBJ2-3	CAWRIRGRARDTQYF
TRBV16	TRBJ1-2	CASSEKMVVRKTYGYTF
TRBV5-1	TRBJ2-3	CASSLAKGAHTDTQYF
TRBV7-5	TRBJ1-2	CISVPERASEVGKTYGYTF
TRBV12-3/TRBV12-4	TRBJ1-1	CASRGSNTEAFF
TRBV9	TRBJ2-3	CASSLRLAGNIDTQYF